One sample yielded the 5 T cell receptor beta chains listed below, sequenced in a study of OX40 agonist ivuxolimab in advanced cancers. Some clones are missing from TCRdb's copy, which holds only in-frame ones; the method was immunoSEQ multiplex PCR. This table holds roughly 73,000 clones, about nine tenths found once. The material was CD4+ or CD8+ T cells sorted from blood, obtained in a trial of the OX40 agonist ivuxolimab. Receptors originate from an adult with an advanced solid tumor such as melanoma, head and neck, liver or kidney cancer.

The J gene is TRBJ1-5, the V gene TRBV19; D call uncertain. Germline V gene data show CDR1 as LNHDA and CDR2 as SQIVND (reference sequence). The CDR3 is 13 amino acids. V was pared by 5 bases and J by 4 bases, with 9 bases between. CDR3 nucleotides: TGTGCCAGTAGTGCATTGAGGAATCAGCCCCAGCATTTT. This codes for CASSALRNQPQHF.

The chain has TRBV5-8 and TRBJ1-2, with 7 bases fitting TRBD1. Germline V lookup: CDR1 SGHTS, CDR2 YDEGEE. J was trimmed by 8 bases and V by 7 bases; bases with no gene match: 17. This CDR3 is built from 15 residues. The CDR3 nucleotides are TGTGCCAGCGGACTTGGGGACAGTCTATGGTGGGGCTACACCTTC. Translated: CASGLGDSLWWGYTF.

The rearrangement uses TRBV19 and TRBJ1-2, with a weak D call TRBD1 (5 bases). The V end lost 5 bases, the J end lost 0 bases, and 19 bases lay between the germline ends. The germline gives CDR1 LNHDA, CDR2 SQIVND (reference sequence). The CDR3 spans 17 residues. Here the CDR3 reads CASSGGWNGRTNYGYTF. DNA for the CDR3: TGTGCCAGTAGTGGGGGATGGAACGGACGGACTAACTATGGCTACACCTTC.

The chain has TRBV6-5 and TRBJ1-4; 7 nucleotides agree with TRBD1. Trimming removed 4 bases from V and 8 bases from J; junction bases left unmatched: 10. Germline V CDR1 and CDR2: MNHEY, SVGAGI. This CDR3 contains 15 residues. In DNA, the CDR3 is TGTGCCAGCAGTTCCACCAACAGGGGAAGGGAAAAACTGTTTTTT. It codes for CASSSTNRGREKLFF.

V and J are TRBV27 and TRBJ1-1; perhaps TRBD1 as D (6 bases). This CDR3 spans 14 amino acids. The germline gives CDR1 MNHEY, CDR2 SMNVEV (reference sequence). V was clipped by 6 bases and J by 4 bases, with 15 bases between them. The CDR3 is CASSYRVQGTEAFF. CDR3 coding DNA: TGTGCCAGCAGCTACAGGGTCCAAGGCACTGAAGCTTTCTTT.